This TCR beta chain was sequenced during a study of technical replicates of blood from several donors (dated by TCRdb to 2015 to 2018). Comments on this clone: No cognate antigen has been identified for it. One base away there is no much larger clone; base qualities are not given.

Including cysteine and phenylalanine, the CDR3 has 15 amino acids. Only the CDR3 region is kept as DNA, spanning 45 bases read in frame from base 1. Sequences LNHDA (CDR1) and SQIVND (CDR2) are obtained from the germline V gene (reference sequence). Trimming costs V 4 bases and J 6 bases, and their ends lie 16 bases apart. The library was generated by the immunoSEQ multiplex PCR assay. What TCRdb holds here is the immuneACCESS table cut down to in-frame rearrangements. Part of the clones is not present; checked against another copy, under half of the missing clones reflect an unresolved V gene, and the others are unexplained. Within this sample are around 57,000 clones, with roughly 97% of them counted one time only. In total, the top ten clones hold approximately 0.21% of the sample.

Sequenced: T cells isolated from PBMCs. This TCR was sampled from a human donor in good health. The sequence joins TRBV19 to TRBJ1-5; no confident D gene assignment can be made. The CDR3 corresponds to CASSTGRRETQPQHF. The DNA is TGTGCCAGTAGTACAGGTCGGAGGGAAACTCAGCCCCAGCATTTT.